The 24 T cell receptor beta chains below come from one sample, sequenced in a study of human T cells and chemical hapten exposure (dated by TCRdb to 2020 to 2022). The method behind the library was RACE. Sequencing instrument: NextSeq 500. Using fastp trimming at Q25 and MiXCR clonotype assembly, TCRdb reanalyzed the public sequencing data and kept in-frame beta chains. Under each unique CDR3 protein, matching rows form one entry showing the most common genes and DNA. Here the sample has about 41,000 distinct CDR3 sequences; approximately 4.8% occur a single time. Of the sample, roughly 5.2% is held by the ten largest clones. The sample's time point label, decoded: healthy volunteer bleed at 2 weeks. Total RNA was extracted from unfractionated whole blood that had been collected in Tempus Blood RNA tubes. The sequenced sample consisted of whole blood. The receptors originated from a human donor in good health. Some clones in this sample may be carry-over from other donors' samples.

V and J are TRBV3-1 and TRBJ2-7, with 10 bases aligning to TRBD2. Germline V lookup: CDR1 LGHDT, CDR2 YNNKEL (reference sequence). J lost 1 base, V lost 2 bases, and 14 bases had no gene match. There are 19 residues in the CDR3. This CDR3 reads CASSQTGTSASFLSYEQYF. CDR3 coding DNA: TGTGCCAGCAGCCAAACCGGGACTAGCGCATCCTTTTTATCCTACGAGCAGTACTTC.

This chain links TRBV27 with TRBJ1-1, with D possibly being TRBD1 (6 bases). This CDR3 has 14 amino acids. Germline V lookup: CDR1 MNHEY, CDR2 SMNVEV (reference sequence). Trimming shortened V by 2 bases and J by 6 bases, and 13 bases separated the two germline ends. The chain's CDR3 is CASSLQGLLAEAFF. CDR3 sequence (DNA): TGTGCCAGCAGTTTACAGGGGTTGTTAGCTGAAGCTTTCTTT.

This clonotype has a handful of counts. The gene calls are TRBV29-1 and TRBJ1-3, with 9 bases lining up with TRBD1. This CDR3 contains 13 residues. V dropped 8 bases and J dropped 4; count of bases not matched to a gene: 6. CDR1 is SQVTM, CDR2 ANQGSEA, per germline. Here the CDR3 reads CSITGGGGNTIYF. In nucleotides, the CDR3 is TGCAGCATTACAGGGGGCGGCGGAAACACCATATATTTT. The variable domain in full, with the rest retrieved from reference TRBV29-1 and TRBJ1-3, is SAVISQKPSRDICQRGTSLTIQCQVDSQVTMMFWYRQQPGQSLTLIATANQGSEATYESGFVIDKFPISRPNLTFSTLTVSNMSPEDSSIYLCSITGGGGNTIYFGEGSWLTVV.

The chain has TRBV4-1 and TRBJ1-4, with D hard to call. Trimming took 1 base from V and 10 from J, leaving 13 bases between them. The germline V gene has CDR1 MGHRA and CDR2 YSYEKL. The CDR3 loop spans 14 amino acids. CDR3 in amino acids: CASSQVGYLGKLFF. The CDR3 DNA reads as TGCGCCAGCAGCCAAGTGGGTTATCTTGGAAAACTGTTTTTT.

This clonotype has ten or more counts. The rearrangement uses TRBV7-8 and TRBJ2-3, with D perhaps TRBD1 (6 bases). CDR3 length equals 18 residues. With 4 bases removed from V and 2 bases from J, the gap between germline ends came to 22 bases. Germline values: CDR1 SGHVS, CDR2 FQNEAQ. Here the CDR3 reads CASSSLRGLTKITDTQYF. The CDR3 DNA sequence: TGTGCCAGCAGCTCCCTCAGGGGTCTAACCAAGATCACAGATACGCAGTATTTT.

This clonotype was seen at least ten times. V gene TRBV25-1 combines with J gene TRBJ2-2; D is possibly TRBD2 (5 bases). Germline V gene data show CDR1 as MGHDK and CDR2 as SYGVNS. The CDR3 totals 12 residues. The ends were cut back, 7 bases at V and 5 bases at J, with 8 bases in the middle. The CDR3: CASNPGTGELFF. The CDR3 region has the DNA TGTGCCAGCAACCCGGGGACCGGGGAGCTGTTTTTT.

In its sample, this clonotype was seen a few times. The CDR3, as DNA: TGTGCCAGCAGCTTAGACCGTATCCAGGCTAGGGGGAGGGTTCACGAGCAGTACTTC. It is translated as CASSLDRIQARGRVHEQYF. This sequence joins TRBV7-8 and TRBJ2-7; the D gene is possibly TRBD2 (7 bases). Germline V gene lookup returns CDR1 SGHVS and CDR2 FQNEAQ. The CDR3 contains 19 residues. V was clipped by 1 base and J by 5 bases, with 27 bases between them.

This clonotype occurred many times. The V gene is TRBV9, the J gene TRBJ2-7; the match to TRBD2 covers 7 bases. The CDR3 covers 14 residues. The germline V gene encodes CDR1 SGDLS and CDR2 YYNGEE. The J segment lost 3 bases and the V segment lost 0 bases, leaving 3 bases of the junction unmatched. CDR3 loop: CASSVAASGYEQYF. DNA for the CDR3: TGTGCCAGCAGCGTAGCTGCTAGCGGCTACGAGCAGTACTTC. Variable domain in full (rest from reference TRBV9 and TRBJ2-7): DSGVTQTPKHLITATGQRVTLRCSPRSGDLSVYWYQQSLDQGLQFLIQYYNGEERAKGNILERFSAQQFPDLHSELNLSSLELGDSALYFCASSVAASGYEQYFGPGTRLTVT.

This clonotype has a count of ten or more. V is TRBV6-6 and J is TRBJ2-5; D is uncertain. V was clipped by 2 bases and J by 1 base, with 8 bases between them. CDR3 length: 14 amino acids. CDR1 is MNHNY and CDR2 is SVGAGI in the germline V gene (reference sequence). The CDR3 spells CASSYAPTQETQYF. The CDR3 DNA reads TGTGCCAGCAGTTACGCCCCCACCCAAGAGACCCAGTACTTC.

The rearrangement joins TRBV5-5 to TRBJ2-1; D might be TRBD1 (6 bases). V shed 0 bases and J shed 3 bases, with 22 bases lying between them. The length of the CDR3 is 19 residues. Germline CDR1 and CDR2: SGHKS and YYEKEE (reference sequence). CDR3 sequence: CASSLVFGDRSRDYNEQFF. As DNA, the CDR3 is TGTGCCAGCAGCTTGGTTTTTGGCGACAGGTCGAGGGACTACAATGAGCAGTTCTTC.

This clonotype was seen a few times. The rearrangement joins TRBV14 to TRBJ2-1; 12 bases map to TRBD2. Germline V gives CDR1 SGHDN, CDR2 FVKESK. This CDR3 has 18 amino acids. V gave up 3 bases and J gave up 8 bases; unmatched junction bases: 14. The chain's CDR3 is CASSQRIVTSGSFDEQFF. The DNA for the CDR3 is TGTGCCAGCAGCCAGCGGATCGTGACTAGCGGGAGCTTCGATGAGCAGTTCTTC.

This clonotype was counted at least ten times. The chain employs TRBV7-9 and TRBJ2-7; TRBD1 or TRBD2 may be the D gene (5 bases each). Germline V gene sequence: CDR1 SEHNR, CDR2 FQNEAQ (reference sequence). The CDR3 is 16 amino acids. V shed 1 base and J shed 2 bases, with 15 bases lying between them. The CDR3: CASSLVIRDGAYEQYF. In nucleotides, the CDR3 is TGTGCCAGCAGCTTAGTAATTCGGGACGGAGCCTACGAGCAGTACTTC. The full variable domain, with the rest looked up from reference TRBV7-9 and TRBJ2-7, is DTGVSQNPRHKITKRGQNVTFRCDPISEHNRLYWYRQTLGQGPEFLTYFQNEAQLEKSRLLSDRFSAERPKGSFSTLEIQRTEQGDSAMYLCASSLVIRDGAYEQYFGPGTRLTVT.

This clonotype was seen at least ten times. The chain combines TRBV12-3 or TRBV12-4 with TRBJ2-3; D not certain. V was clipped by 6 bases and J by 8 bases, with 9 bases between them. This CDR3 comprises 11 residues. Here the CDR3 DNA reads TGTGCCAGCAGGGCCGTAGGTACGCAGTATTTT. Amino acid sequence: CASRAVGTQYF.

This clonotype was recorded at least ten times. The gene calls are TRBV28 and TRBJ2-5; 7 nucleotides agree with TRBD1. The CDR3 is made up of 13 amino acids. J was trimmed by 5 bases and V by 7 bases; bases with no gene match: 7. The germline gives CDR1 MDHEN, CDR2 SYDVKM. The CDR3 DNA sequence: TGTGCCAGCACGCGACAGGGAATGGAGACCCAGTACTTC. It is translated as CASTRQGMETQYF.

The sample holds many counts of this clonotype. The rearrangement uses TRBV6-5 and TRBJ1-2; perhaps TRBD1 as D (6 bases). Trimming pared 4 bases from V and 8 bases from J, leaving 11 bases between. The length of the CDR3 is 12 residues. Germline CDR1 and CDR2: MNHEY and SVGAGI. The CDR3 coding sequence is TGTGCCAGCAGTTTCACAGGGTCCGGCTACACCTTC. This gives the protein CASSFTGSGYTF.

Many counts were recorded for this clonotype. This sequence joins TRBV6-5 and TRBJ2-3; a possible D gene is TRBD2 (6 bases). This CDR3 is 15 amino acids long. Germline loops: CDR1 MNHEY, CDR2 SVGAGI. Trimming took off 8 bases at V and 4 bases at J, with 19 bases between the two ends. The CDR3 loop is CASFGTRNGADTQYF. CDR3 bases: TGTGCCAGCTTCGGGACTCGAAATGGAGCAGATACGCAGTATTTT.

This clonotype has at least ten counts. CDR3 sequence: CASSVGGGRNSPLHF. The CDR3 DNA is TGTGCCAGCAGCGTAGGCGGCGGGCGGAATTCACCCCTCCACTTT. The chain carries TRBV11-2 and TRBJ1-6; D gene unclear. V dropped 5 bases and J dropped 7 bases, with 15 bases sitting between them. Germline V CDR1 and CDR2: SGHAT, FQNNGV. The CDR3 runs 15 residues.

This clonotype appeared many times. This chain connects TRBV27 to TRBJ1-1; 8 nucleotides match TRBD1. CDR3 length: 15 amino acids. Germline CDR1 reads MNHEY; CDR2 reads SMNVEV (reference sequence). With V trimmed by 2 bases and J by 10 bases, 12 bases remained unmatched. The CDR3 coding sequence is TGTGCCAGCAGTTTAAATCCCCTGGCAGGGACAGGAGCTTTCTTT. Its protein product is CASSLNPLAGTGAFF.

This clonotype was recorded at least ten times. The rearrangement joins TRBV3-1 to TRBJ2-7; 9 bases are shared with TRBD2. Per the germline V gene, CDR1 is LGHDT and CDR2 is YNNKEL (reference sequence). The CDR3 totals 15 residues. The V and J ends lost 1 base and 3 bases, in that order; junction bases with no gene match: 4. For the CDR3, the DNA is TGTGCCAGCAGCCAAGCCAGCGGGAGGTTCTACGAGCAGTACTTC. Residues: CASSQASGRFYEQYF.

Notes on this clonotype: A much larger clone sits a single nucleotide away, making a read error possible. For the CDR3, the DNA is TGTGCCATCAGTGGGGAGACTGAGCATTTCTTC. Amino acid sequence: CAISGETEHFF. The V gene is TRBV10-3, the J gene TRBJ2-1, with a weak D call TRBD2 (5 bases). The germline V gene encodes CDR1 ENHRY and CDR2 SYGVKD. The CDR3 contains 11 residues.

In this sample, this clonotype turned up many times. The chain recombines TRBV12-3 or TRBV12-4 with TRBJ2-5; D is possibly TRBD2 (5 bases). This CDR3 has 14 amino acids. V dropped 6 bases and J dropped 5 bases, with 16 bases sitting between them. The DNA for the CDR3 is TGTGCCAGCAGCCACGGACTCCCCCGGGAGACCCAGTACTTC. Protein product: CASSHGLPRETQYF.

This clonotype was seen only a few times. V and J are TRBV5-1 and TRBJ2-5; 8 bases agree with TRBD1. With V trimmed by 5 bases and J by 5 bases, 5 bases remained unmatched. CDR3 length: 13 amino acids. The germline CDR1 and CDR2 sequences are SGHRS and YFSETQ. The CDR3 is CASRDREIETQYF. CDR3 DNA sequence: TGCGCCAGCAGGGACAGGGAGATCGAGACCCAGTACTTC.

At least ten counts were recorded for this clonotype. This chain uses TRBV30 with TRBJ1-5; TRBD1 is a possible D gene (6 bases). V lost 1 base, J lost 0 bases, and 10 bases lay in between. The CDR3 runs to 15 residues. Germline V gives CDR1 GTSNPN, CDR2 SVGIG (reference sequence). CDR3 nucleotides: TGTGCCTGGAGTGCAGGGGACCTTAGCAATCAGCCCCAGCATTTT. The encoded protein is CAWSAGDLSNQPQHF.

The J gene is TRBJ1-2, the V gene TRBV29-1, with D hard to call. In germline, CDR1 is SQVTM, CDR2 ANQGSEA. Trimming cost V 3 bases and J 4 bases, with 12 bases left between them. This CDR3 is built from 13 residues. CDR3 in amino acids: CSVEIGLSYGYTF. In DNA form, the CDR3 reads TGCAGCGTTGAGATAGGGCTGTCCTATGGCTACACCTTC.